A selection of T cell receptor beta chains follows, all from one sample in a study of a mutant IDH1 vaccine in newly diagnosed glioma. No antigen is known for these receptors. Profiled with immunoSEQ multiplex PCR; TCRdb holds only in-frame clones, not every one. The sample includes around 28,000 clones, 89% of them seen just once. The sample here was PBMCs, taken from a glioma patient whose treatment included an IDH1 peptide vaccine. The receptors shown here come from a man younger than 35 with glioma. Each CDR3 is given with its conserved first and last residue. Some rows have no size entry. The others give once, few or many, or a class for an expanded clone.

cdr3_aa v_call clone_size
CASSLFLAGPNTGELFF TRBV5-6 NA
CASTLSRGYTEAFF TRBV7-8 NA
CASSESAGFVEAFF TRBV10-2 NA
CASSLAIGTSNEQFF TRBV7-7 NA
CATSRTLGAAKNIQYF TRBV15 NA
CASSLIVVAGSDEQYF TRBV7-9 NA
CSVFTKGKLFF TRBV29-1 NA
CASSQDQGAGDYEQYF TRBV4-3 NA
CAISKGLAGTPLSYEQYF TRBV10-3 NA
CASSLVTAYTEAFF TRBV13 NA
CASSERGTTGGRGVDGYTF TRBV7-8 once
CASSQEDSRGYTF TRBV4-2 NA
CASSHATTQPGETQYF TRBV4-2 once
CASSLAVPGREKLFF TRBV5-1 NA
CATSRDPTSTDTQYF TRBV15 NA
CSVCGDGRNEQFF TRBV29-1 NA
CASSPRTGAGEQYF TRBV18 NA
CAWTSRLAGGPVEQYF TRBV30 NA
CASSWTVRETQYF TRBV6-5 NA
CAWSVTNLGYTF TRBV30 once
CASSLALNIYTETQYF TRBV5-5 NA
CASSSRASPSTDTQYF TRBV27 NA
CASSFGRETGELFF TRBV7-2 NA
CASSRRESYTGELFF TRBV5-1 NA
CASSSSPGANYGYTF TRBV11-2 NA
CASSPTRTDTQYF TRBV2 NA
CASRAGLGQPQHF TRBV6-1 NA
CASSRQGRHEQYF TRBV28 NA
CASRGLSGWGNTIYF TRBV6-5 NA
CASSPRVTYGYTF TRBV7-9 NA
CASSQLSGRAGEQYF TRBV4-2 NA
CASSQGEVAGILRTQYF TRBV4-1 NA
CAWGHWDTQYF TRBV30 once
CAWSAHGGDGTEAFF TRBV30 NA
CASSPRGDTGNTIYF TRBV4-2 NA
CASSSQGGSSYEQYF TRBV2 NA
CAWSVTEYEQYF TRBV30 NA
CASSEVDRGPPLHF TRBV2 few
CSVFTGTDNEQFF TRBV29-1 NA
CASRGEGNQPQHF TRBV6-1 NA
CAWSVGGSGNTIYF TRBV30 NA
CASSSRGYEQYF TRBV7-2 NA
CASSLRGNNQPQHF TRBV27 NA
CSVERRYRGLAGVLPEQFF TRBV29-1 NA
CASSLKDGTQYF TRBV7-6 NA
CASSLWDTQFF TRBV2 NA
CASSSPGQGATEAFF TRBV5-1 NA
CASSQIRDRGPNTEAFF TRBV14 NA
CASSGPEGTSGRVEETQYF TRBV2 NA
CAWSVRLAGSLNTEAFF TRBV30 NA
CASSPVAGLSYEQYF TRBV4-2 NA
CASSDSTWDTSNQPQHF TRBV6-4 NA
CASSLFLSGSNTGELFF TRBV28 NA
CASRKDSGGNQPQHF TRBV5-1 NA
CASSERTAASYNSPLHF TRBV6-1 NA
CASSGGTTREPQHF TRBV9 NA
CASSQLIADTQYF TRBV4-2 NA
CASSFVRETQYF TRBV11-2 NA
CASSLGRQGAETQYF TRBV7-8 NA